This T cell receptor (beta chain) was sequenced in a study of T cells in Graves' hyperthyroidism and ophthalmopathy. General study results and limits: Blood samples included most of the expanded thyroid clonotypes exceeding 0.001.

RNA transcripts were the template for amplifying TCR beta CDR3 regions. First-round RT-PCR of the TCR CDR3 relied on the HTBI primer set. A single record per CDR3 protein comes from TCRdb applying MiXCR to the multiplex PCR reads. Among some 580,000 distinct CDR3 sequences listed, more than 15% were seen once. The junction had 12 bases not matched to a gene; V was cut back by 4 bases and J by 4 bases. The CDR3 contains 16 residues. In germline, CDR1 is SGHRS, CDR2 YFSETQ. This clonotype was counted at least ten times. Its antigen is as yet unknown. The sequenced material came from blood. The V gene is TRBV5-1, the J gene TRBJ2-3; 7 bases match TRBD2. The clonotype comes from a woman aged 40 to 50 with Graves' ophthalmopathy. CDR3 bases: TGCGCCAGCAGCGCGGTGGGCGGGAGTAACGCAGATACGCAGTATTTT. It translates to CASSAVGGSNADTQYF.